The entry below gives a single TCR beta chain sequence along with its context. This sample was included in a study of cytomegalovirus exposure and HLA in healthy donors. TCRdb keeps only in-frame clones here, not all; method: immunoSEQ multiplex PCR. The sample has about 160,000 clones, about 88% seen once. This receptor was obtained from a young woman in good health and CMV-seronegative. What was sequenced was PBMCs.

The CDR3 spells CASSPHWDFQYF. In nucleotides, the CDR3 is TGTGCCAGCAGCCCTCACTGGGACTTCCAGTACTTC. This chain links TRBV14 with TRBJ2-5, with D possibly TRBD2 on 6 matching bases. With 4 bases removed from V and 10 bases from J, the gap between germline ends came to 13 bases. The CDR3 contains 12 residues. Germline V gene lookup returns CDR1 SGHDN and CDR2 FVKESK.